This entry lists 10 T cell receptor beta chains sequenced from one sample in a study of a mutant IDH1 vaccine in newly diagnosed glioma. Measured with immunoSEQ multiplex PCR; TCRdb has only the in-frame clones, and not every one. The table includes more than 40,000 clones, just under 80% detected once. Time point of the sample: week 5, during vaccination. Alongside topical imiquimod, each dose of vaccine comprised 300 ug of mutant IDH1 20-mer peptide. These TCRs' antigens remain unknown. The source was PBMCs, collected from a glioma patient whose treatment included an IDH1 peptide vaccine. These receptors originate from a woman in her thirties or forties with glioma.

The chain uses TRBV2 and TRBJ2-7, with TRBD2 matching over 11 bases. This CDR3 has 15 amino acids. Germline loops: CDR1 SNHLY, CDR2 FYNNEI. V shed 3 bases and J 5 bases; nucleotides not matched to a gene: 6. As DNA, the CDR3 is TGTGCCAGCAGTGATGGTCTAGCGGGGGGAGACGAGCAGTACTTC. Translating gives CASSDGLAGGDEQYF.

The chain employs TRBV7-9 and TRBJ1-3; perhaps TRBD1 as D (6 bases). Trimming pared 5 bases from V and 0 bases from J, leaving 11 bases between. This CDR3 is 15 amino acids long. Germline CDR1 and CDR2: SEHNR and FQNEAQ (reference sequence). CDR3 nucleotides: TGTGCCAGCAGCGGCCTGGACAGCTCTGGAAACACCATATATTTT. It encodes CASSGLDSSGNTIYF.

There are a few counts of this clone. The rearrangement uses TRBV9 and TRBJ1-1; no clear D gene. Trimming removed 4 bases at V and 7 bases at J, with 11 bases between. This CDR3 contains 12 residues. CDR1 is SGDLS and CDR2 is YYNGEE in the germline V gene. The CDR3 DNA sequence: TGTGCCAGCAGCCCTCGTGAGATTGAAGCTTTCTTT. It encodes CASSPREIEAFF. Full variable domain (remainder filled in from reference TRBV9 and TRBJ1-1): DSGVTQTPKHLITATGQRVTLRCSPRSGDLSVYWYQQSLDQGLQFLIQYYNGEERAKGNILERFSAQQFPDLHSELNLSSLELGDSALYFCASSPREIEAFFGQGTRLTVV.

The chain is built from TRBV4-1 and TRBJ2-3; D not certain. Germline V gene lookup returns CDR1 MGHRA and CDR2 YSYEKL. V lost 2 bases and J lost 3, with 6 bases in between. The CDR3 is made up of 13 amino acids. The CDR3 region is CASSQIGTDTQYF. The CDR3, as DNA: TGCGCCAGCAGCCAAATTGGGACAGATACGCAGTATTTT.

DNA for the CDR3: TGCGCCAGCAGCTCTGACAGGGGAAGCTACAATGAGCAGTTCTTC. As protein: CASSSDRGSYNEQFF. The gene calls are TRBV4-3 and TRBJ2-1; 8 bases are a match to TRBD1. The V segment lost 5 bases and the J segment 3 bases; nucleotides outside the gene matches: 6. In germline, CDR1 is LGHNA, CDR2 YSLEER. This CDR3 region has 15 residues.

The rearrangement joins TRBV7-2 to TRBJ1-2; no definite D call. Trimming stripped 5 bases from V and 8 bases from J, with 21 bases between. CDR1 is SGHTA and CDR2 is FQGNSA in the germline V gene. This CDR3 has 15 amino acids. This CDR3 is CASSLRVEFFMGYTF. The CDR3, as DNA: TGTGCCAGCAGCCTTCGGGTCGAGTTTTTTATGGGCTACACCTTC.

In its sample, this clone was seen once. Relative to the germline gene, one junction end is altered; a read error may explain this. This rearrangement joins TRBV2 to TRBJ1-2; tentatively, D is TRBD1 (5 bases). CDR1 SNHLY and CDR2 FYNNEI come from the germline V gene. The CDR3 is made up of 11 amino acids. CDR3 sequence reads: CASSETQQAAF. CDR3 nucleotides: TGTGCCAGCAGTGAAACGCAACAGGCGGCCTTC. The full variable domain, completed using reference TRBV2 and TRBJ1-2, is EPEVTQTPSHQVTQMGQEVILRCVPISNHLYFYWYRQILGQKVEFLVSFYNNEISEKSEIFDDQFSVERPDGSNFTLKIRSTKLEDSAMYFCASSETQQAAFGSGTRLTVV.

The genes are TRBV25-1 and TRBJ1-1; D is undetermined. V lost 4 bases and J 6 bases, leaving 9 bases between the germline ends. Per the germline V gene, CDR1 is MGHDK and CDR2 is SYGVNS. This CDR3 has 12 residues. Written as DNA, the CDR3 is TGTGCCAGCAGTGGTAGGTTCCCTGAAGCTTTCTTT. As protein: CASSGRFPEAFF.

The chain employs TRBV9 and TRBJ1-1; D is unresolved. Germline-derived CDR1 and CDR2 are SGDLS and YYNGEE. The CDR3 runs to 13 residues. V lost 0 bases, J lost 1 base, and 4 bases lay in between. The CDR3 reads CASSVGPNTEAFF. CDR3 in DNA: TGTGCCAGCAGCGTAGGCCCGAACACTGAAGCTTTCTTT. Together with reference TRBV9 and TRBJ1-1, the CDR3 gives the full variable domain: DSGVTQTPKHLITATGQRVTLRCSPRSGDLSVYWYQQSLDQGLQFLIQYYNGEERAKGNILERFSAQQFPDLHSELNLSSLELGDSALYFCASSVGPNTEAFFGQGTRLTVV.

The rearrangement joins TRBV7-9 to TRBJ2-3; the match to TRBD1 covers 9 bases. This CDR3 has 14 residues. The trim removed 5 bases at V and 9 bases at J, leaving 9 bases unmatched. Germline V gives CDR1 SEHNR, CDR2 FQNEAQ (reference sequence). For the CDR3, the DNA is TGTGCCAGCAGCCTTGGGACAGGGCCCCTAACGCAGTATTTT. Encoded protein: CASSLGTGPLTQYF.